These 12 T cell receptor beta chains originate from one sample sequenced in a study of prognosis after radiotherapy for stage I lung cancer. Using two-round multiplex PCR, the authors amplified TCR beta CDR3 from genomic DNA. Each TRBV and TRBJ gene had its own primer in the first PCR round. MiXCR, applied by TCRdb to the multiplex PCR reads, yields one record per CDR3 protein. The repertoire holds roughly 15,000 distinct CDR3 sequences, approximately 17% seen once, with over 30% in the top ten. This specimen consisted of PBMCs, obtained before or after stereotactic body radiation therapy (not recorded which). These receptors all stem from a donor aged 50 or older with non-small cell lung cancer.

This clonotype was recorded many times. V usage is TRBV11-2 and J usage is TRBJ2-7; 11 nucleotides agree with TRBD1. The germline gives CDR1 SGHAT, CDR2 FQNNGV. The CDR3 contains 15 residues. V shed 3 bases and J 6 bases; nucleotides not matched to a gene: 7. CDR3: CASSLGGQGAFEQYV. CDR3 nucleotides: TGTGCCAGCAGCTTGGGAGGACAGGGGGCTTTCGAGCAGTACGTC.

This clonotype appeared many times. The rearrangement joins TRBV28 to TRBJ2-7; 11 bases align to TRBD2. This CDR3 has 14 residues. The V segment lost 7 bases and the J segment 4 bases; nucleotides outside the gene matches: 6. Germline V gene lookup returns CDR1 MDHEN and CDR2 SYDVKM. This CDR3 reads CASILAGGKYEQYF. Written as DNA, the CDR3 is TGTGCCAGCATTCTAGCGGGAGGAAAATACGAGCAGTACTTC.

CDR3 DNA sequence: TGTGCCAGCAGTTCGACCCTTTATAGCAATCAGCCCCAGCATTTT. Its protein is CASSSTLYSNQPQHF. The rearrangement links TRBV27 to TRBJ1-5; no definite D call. This CDR3 spans 15 amino acids. CDR1 and CDR2 from the germline V gene are MNHEY and SMNVEV (reference sequence). V was trimmed by 4 bases and J by 0 bases, leaving 10 bases between them.

The CDR3 loop is CASSIGTANSPLHF. The CDR3 nucleotides are TGTGCCAGCAGCATCGGGACAGCGAATTCACCCCTCCACTTT. The rearrangement links TRBV11-2 to TRBJ1-6, with TRBD1 identical over 7 bases. This CDR3 has 14 residues. Germline V gives CDR1 SGHAT, CDR2 FQNNGV. J gave up 7 bases and V 5 bases, and 5 bases lay outside the gene matches.

This clonotype has at least ten counts. The gene calls are TRBV7-6 and TRBJ2-1, with 7 bases that match TRBD2. The CDR3 covers 16 residues. CDR1 is SGHVS, CDR2 FNYEAQ, per germline. V dropped 3 bases and J dropped 6; count of bases not matched to a gene: 11. The CDR3 sequence is CASSFGTTSYGNEQFF. The CDR3 bases are TGTGCCAGCAGCTTTGGAACGACTAGCTACGGCAATGAGCAGTTCTTC.

This clonotype appeared many times. The chain has TRBV28 and TRBJ2-4; 7 bases are a match to TRBD1. Trimming took 6 bases from V and 8 from J; bases not matched to a gene: 10. The germline CDR1 and CDR2 sequences are MDHEN and SYDVKM. This CDR3 has 14 residues. DNA for the CDR3: TGTGCCAGCAGCCCCCAGACAGGGATTGACATTCAGTACTTC. Translation gives CASSPQTGIDIQYF. The full variable domain, its missing parts supplied by reference TRBV28 and TRBJ2-4, is DVKVTQSSRYLVKRTGEKVFLECVQDMDHENMFWYRQDPGLGLRLIYFSYDVKMKEKGDIPEGYSVSREKKERFSLILESASTNQTSMYLCASSPQTGIDIQYFGAGTRLSVL.

This clonotype was seen many times. This chain uses TRBV10-3 with TRBJ1-1, with D possibly matching TRBD1 (6 bases). The CDR3 sequence is 13 residues long. The V end lost 6 bases, the J end lost 2 bases, and 10 bases lay between the germline ends. CDR1 is ENHRY and CDR2 is SYGVKD in the germline V gene. The chain's CDR3 is CAIRWTANTEAFF. The CDR3 DNA reads TGTGCCATCAGATGGACAGCCAACACTGAAGCTTTCTTT.

About this clonotype itself: One base away lies a much larger clone, so this may be a sequencing read error. The V and J genes are TRBV6-9 and TRBJ2-5, with 8 bases aligning to TRBD2. This CDR3 is 17 amino acids long. V was clipped by 4 bases and J by 2 bases; unmatched bases: 12. CDR1 and CDR2 (germline): MNHGY, SVAAGI. In DNA, the CDR3 is TGTGCCAGCAGTTGGGGACCAGCGGGAGTAGGACAAGAGACCCAGTACTTC. Its translation: CASSWGPAGVGQETQYF.

This clonotype has a count of ten or more. The chain uses TRBV6-1 and TRBJ1-4; maybe TRBD1 (6 bases). Trimming stripped 2 bases from V and 14 bases from J, with 12 bases between. CDR1 MNHNS and CDR2 SASEGT come from the germline V gene. The length of the CDR3 is 12 residues. The CDR3 is CASSELHRVLFF. CDR3 coding DNA: TGTGCCAGCAGTGAACTCCACAGGGTGCTGTTTTTT.

This clonotype was counted ten times or more. The rearrangement uses TRBV12-3 or TRBV12-4 and TRBJ2-7; D might be TRBD2 (5 bases). The V and J ends lost 5 bases and 1 base respectively, with 12 bases between them. CDR3 size: 14 residues. The CDR3 nucleotides read TGTGCCAGCAGTCTTACTAGTGGGTCCTACGAGCAGTACTTC. This encodes CASSLTSGSYEQYF.

In its sample, this clonotype was seen many times. The chain carries TRBV29-1 and TRBJ2-3, with 9 bases lining up with TRBD1. V gave up 2 bases and J gave up 1 base; unmatched junction bases: 4. The CDR3 spans 15 residues. Germline CDR1 reads SQVTM; CDR2 reads ANQGSEA. The CDR3 nucleotides read TGCAGCGTTGAATCGGGACAGGGAGGCACAGATACGCAGTATTTT. It codes for CSVESGQGGTDTQYF.

This clonotype was seen many times. The chain carries TRBV13 and TRBJ2-7; D may be TRBD1 (6 bases). CDR3 length: 13 amino acids. V was clipped by 10 bases and J by 6 bases, with 19 bases between them. Germline-derived CDR1 and CDR2 are PRHDT and FYEKMQ (reference sequence). The CDR3 nucleotides are TGTGCCACCACTACTGGACAGCCTATCGAGCAGTACTTC. Translating it yields CATTTGQPIEQYF.